This T cell receptor beta chain was observed in a study of shared clonotypes between healthy human individuals. From germline, CDR1 is MGHDK and CDR2 SYGVNS. This CDR3 has 16 amino acids. Trimming pared 3 bases from V and 3 bases from J, leaving 14 bases between. For unsorted PBMC, 300 ng DNA per replicate equaled 32,000 or so T cell genomes. In the original workflow: ImmunoSEQ output held junction-only sequences without quality scores, so filtering differed. Assay used: immunoSEQ multiplex PCR; TCRdb lists only in-frame clones, some missing. V, J and clone size were drawn from that table, and D and trimming were deduced from the DNA. The table includes some 470,000 clones, 76% detected once.

This chain joins TRBV25-1 and TRBJ2-2; perhaps TRBD2 as D (5 bases). The sequencing input was PBMCs. The sequence derives from a woman in her 40s in good health. Some clones in this sample may be carry-over from other donors' samples. CDR3 protein: CASSDSKKADTGELFF. Here the CDR3 DNA reads TGTGCCAGCAGTGATTCTAAGAAAGCGGACACCGGGGAGCTGTTTTTT.